The 31 T cell receptor beta chains presented below share a single source sample, sequenced in a study of human T cells and chemical hapten exposure. A single record per CDR3 protein comes from TCRdb applying MiXCR to the RACE reads. The sample lists 180,000 or so distinct CDR3 sequences; nearly 30% were seen once. The time point is: pre-sensitization, week 0. Treatment described: therapeutic diphenylcyclopropenone sensitization with weekly scalp DPC. The specimen comprised whole blood, sampled in connection with sensitization to the hapten diphenylcyclopropenone (DPC). All receptors come from a young woman with alopecia areata. Some clones in this sample may be carry-over from other donors' samples.

This sequence joins TRBV12-3 or TRBV12-4 and TRBJ1-4, with a tentative D call TRBD1 (5 bases). The ends were cut back, 8 bases at V and 4 bases at J, with 11 bases in the middle. The CDR3 spans 13 residues. Written as DNA, the CDR3 is TGTGCCAGCTGGGACGGTCGTAATGAAAAACTGTTTTTT. Translation gives CASWDGRNEKLFF.

This clonotype was counted a few times. CDR3 nucleotides: TGTGCCAGCAGATCCCGGGACAGGCGATACACAGATACGCAGTATTTT. Amino acid sequence: CASRSRDRRYTDTQYF. This rearrangement joins TRBV13 to TRBJ2-3, with TRBD1 identical over 8 bases. The CDR3 runs 16 residues. Germline V gene data show CDR1 as PRHDT and CDR2 as FYEKMQ (reference sequence). V shed 6 bases, J shed 2 bases, and the junction held 10 bases outside the gene matches.

This clonotype was detected only a few times. The J gene is TRBJ2-1, the V gene TRBV6-2 or TRBV6-3; 7 bases are shared with TRBD1. Trimming at V came to 0 bases and at J to 0 bases, leaving 8 bases not matched to a gene. The CDR3 contains 18 residues. From germline, CDR1 is MNHEY and CDR2 SVGEGT. The CDR3 coding sequence is TGTGCCAGCAGTTACTCGCCGGGACAGACAAACTCCTACAATGAGCAGTTCTTC. It yields the protein CASSYSPGQTNSYNEQFF.

This clonotype has only a few counts. The rearrangement uses TRBV29-1 and TRBJ2-7; D remains unclear. Germline lookup yields CDR1 SQVTM and CDR2 ANQGSEA. V lost 5 bases, J lost 0 bases, and 5 bases lay in between. CDR3 length: 11 amino acids. The CDR3, as DNA: TGCAGCGTTCAGGACTCCTACGAGCAGTACTTC. Its translation is CSVQDSYEQYF.

This clonotype was detected a few times. This chain uses TRBV5-1 with TRBJ2-3; D call uncertain. The V gene lost 3 bases and the J gene lost 0 bases, with 11 bases spanning the gap. The V gene's germline CDR1 is SGHRS and CDR2 YFSETQ. CDR3 length: 15 amino acids. CDR3 DNA: TGCGCCAGCAGCTCGGCTCGGCAGAGCACAGATACGCAGTATTTT. Protein sequence: CASSSARQSTDTQYF.

This clonotype occurred a few times. The J gene is TRBJ2-7, the V gene TRBV20-1; weak D call: TRBD1 (6 bases). CDR1 and CDR2 from the germline V gene are DFQATT and SNEGSKA (reference sequence). Trimming cost V 5 bases and J 1 base, with 15 bases left between them. The CDR3 has 14 amino acids. In DNA form, the CDR3 reads TGCAGTGCTGACAAGACAGGAGTGTCCTACGAGCAGTACTTC. Protein: CSADKTGVSYEQYF.

This chain uses TRBV5-1 with TRBJ2-7; 7 nucleotides match TRBD1. The CDR3 runs 11 residues. V gave up 5 bases and J gave up 11 bases; unmatched junction bases: 7. Germline V gene lookup returns CDR1 SGHRS and CDR2 YFSETQ. The CDR3 region is CASRLGQFKYF. The CDR3, as DNA: TGCGCCAGCAGACTGGGACAGTTCAAGTACTTC. The full variable domain, with the rest looked up from reference TRBV5-1 and TRBJ2-7, is KAGVTQTPRYLIKTRGQQVTLSCSPISGHRSVSWYQQTPGQGLQFLFEYFSETQRNKGNFPGRFSGRQFSNSRSEMNVSTLELGDSALYLCASRLGQFKYFGPGTRLTVT.

This clonotype was counted only a few times. The rearrangement links TRBV5-8 to TRBJ1-2, with D unclear. This CDR3 has 15 residues. Trimming took off 4 bases at V and 4 bases at J, with 17 bases between the two ends. CDR1 and CDR2 (germline): SGHTS, YDEGEE. This CDR3 reads CASSLFSAAGYGYTF. The CDR3 DNA reads TGTGCCAGCAGCCTCTTTTCCGCCGCGGGCTATGGCTACACCTTC.

The table lists this clonotype with a few counts. The chain employs TRBV27 and TRBJ1-5; 7 bases align to TRBD1. The CDR3 contains 16 residues. Germline V gene sequence: CDR1 MNHEY, CDR2 SMNVEV (reference sequence). The V segment lost 0 bases and the J segment 9 bases; nucleotides outside the gene matches: 11. Written as DNA, the CDR3 is TGTGCCAGCAGTTTATCGATGGGACAGTCCATAGGGCCCCAGCATTTT. Translating gives CASSLSMGQSIGPQHF.

This clonotype occurred a few times. The chain links TRBV20-1 to TRBJ2-3; 7 positions agree with TRBD2. The germline V gene has CDR1 DFQATT and CDR2 SNEGSKA (reference sequence). CDR3 length: 11 amino acids. DNA of the CDR3: TGCGGGGGGGGAATCACAGATACGCAGTATTTT. As protein: CGGGITDTQYF.

The gene calls are TRBV29-1 and TRBJ2-3; D unclear. Germline loops: CDR1 SQVTM, CDR2 ANQGSEA. CDR3 length: 15 residues. Trimming took 4 bases from V and 0 from J, leaving 14 bases between them. CDR3: CSVGVGRTSTDTQYF. CDR3 DNA: TGCAGCGTTGGGGTTGGGCGGACCAGCACAGATACGCAGTATTTT.

This clonotype was seen more than once but under ten times. This rearrangement joins TRBV12-5 to TRBJ2-7; D perhaps matches TRBD1 (5 bases). The CDR3 is 12 amino acids. CDR1 and CDR2 from the germline V gene are LGHNT and FRNRAP. V lost 2 bases and J lost 4, with 6 bases in between. The CDR3 coding sequence is TGTGCTAGTGGTTTGACAGGATACGAGCAGTACTTC. Translated: CASGLTGYEQYF.

The rearrangement joins TRBV24-1 to TRBJ2-3; D possibly corresponds to TRBD1 (5 bases). This CDR3 comprises 14 residues. V gave up 3 bases and J gave up 6 bases, with 12 bases separating them. From germline, CDR1 is KGHDR and CDR2 SFDVKD. The CDR3 DNA sequence: TGTGCCACCAGTGATCCTACAGGTGCCGATACGCAGTATTTT. Translated, it gives CATSDPTGADTQYF.

The V gene is TRBV28, the J gene TRBJ1-4, with D unresolved. The CDR3 sequence is 17 residues long. With 6 bases removed from V and 7 bases from J, the gap between germline ends came to 24 bases. The germline gives CDR1 MDHEN, CDR2 SYDVKM. CDR3 in amino acids: CASSVSRGNSLFEKLFF. The DNA for the CDR3 is TGTGCCAGCAGCGTTTCCCGGGGTAACAGCCTTTTTGAAAAACTGTTTTTT.

A few counts support this clonotype. This rearrangement joins TRBV6-2 or TRBV6-3 to TRBJ2-7; D gene unclear. V lost 5 bases and J 4 bases, leaving 15 bases between the germline ends. The germline gives CDR1 MNHEY, CDR2 SVGEGT. The CDR3 sequence is 14 residues long. The CDR3 reads CASSQTPSGYEQYF. CDR3 DNA sequence: TGTGCCAGCAGTCAAACTCCCTCCGGGTACGAGCAGTACTTC.

This chain joins TRBV11-2 and TRBJ1-5; the D gene is possibly TRBD1 (5 bases). This CDR3 contains 12 residues. V lost 5 bases and J 6 bases, leaving 8 bases between the germline ends. Germline V gene lookup returns CDR1 SGHAT and CDR2 FQNNGV. The CDR3 DNA sequence: TGTGCCAGCAGCCCCCAGGGTCAGCCCCAGCATTTT. It yields the protein CASSPQGQPQHF.

This clonotype was counted a few times. The CDR3 sequence is CASSLRQEQYF. The CDR3 nucleotides read TGTGCCAGCAGTTTAAGGCAGGAGCAGTACTTC. The chain has TRBV28 and TRBJ2-7; D not resolved. The germline CDR1 and CDR2 sequences are MDHEN and SYDVKM. V was clipped by 2 bases and J by 7 bases, with 6 bases between them. The CDR3 sequence is 11 residues long.

This chain uses TRBV20-1 with TRBJ1-4; D remains unclear. The CDR3 runs 15 residues. V was pared by 5 bases and J by 4 bases, with 17 bases between. Germline V gene data show CDR1 as DFQATT and CDR2 as SNEGSKA (reference sequence). CDR3 nucleotides: TGCAGTGCTTCAAACTCAAGACGGAGTAATGAAAAACTGTTTTTT. This translates into CSASNSRRSNEKLFF.

This clonotype was seen more than once but under ten times. The V and J genes are TRBV7-9 and TRBJ2-1; no firm D call. The CDR3 loop spans 12 amino acids. Trimming removed 7 bases from V and 0 bases from J, with 4 bases in between. Germline V gives CDR1 SEHNR, CDR2 FQNEAQ (reference sequence). CDR3 in DNA: TGTGCCAGCACCGCCTCCTACAATGAGCAGTTCTTC. Its translation: CASTASYNEQFF.

This clonotype was counted at least ten times. This chain connects TRBV12-3 or TRBV12-4 to TRBJ2-7; maybe TRBD1 (6 bases). V gave up 7 bases and J gave up 2 bases, with 12 bases separating them. This CDR3 comprises 13 residues. CDR3 in DNA: TGTGCCAGCACAGGCAGGGGACCCTACGAGCAGTACTTC. This sequence encodes CASTGRGPYEQYF.

This clonotype was seen only once. The chain joins TRBV14 to TRBJ2-4; either TRBD1 or TRBD2 may fit D (5 bases each). Trimming cost V 1 base and J 2 bases, with 9 bases left between them. Germline V gives CDR1 SGHDN, CDR2 FVKESK. The CDR3 length is 15 residues. CDR3 sequence (DNA): TGTGCCAGCAGCCAAGCTGGGGGTTCCAAAAACATTCAGTACTTC. As protein: CASSQAGGSKNIQYF.

Worth noting for this clonotype: Its ends do not fully match the called genes, so a read error is possible. CDR3 sequence: CSASTLDSQYF. Here the CDR3 DNA reads TGCAGTGCTAGCACCCTAGATTCGCAGTATTTT. This chain joins TRBV20-1 and TRBJ2-3, with unresolved D. Looked up from germline, CDR1 is DFQATT and CDR2 is SNEGSKA (reference sequence). The CDR3 sequence is 11 residues long.

This chain joins TRBV28 and TRBJ2-7; D is uncertain. Germline V lookup: CDR1 MDHEN, CDR2 SYDVKM. Trimming left V 8 bases short and J 2 bases short, with 16 bases between. The CDR3 spans 14 residues. The CDR3 DNA reads as TGTGCCAGCCGCGATGGCCTTAGGACCTACGAGCAGTACTTC. This encodes CASRDGLRTYEQYF.

This chain connects TRBV20-1 to TRBJ2-2, with no clear D. Germline CDR1 and CDR2: DFQATT and SNEGSKA (reference sequence). The ends were cut back, 3 bases at V and 4 bases at J, with 9 bases in the middle. This CDR3 comprises 13 residues. For the CDR3, the DNA is TGCAGTGCTAGCCGGAGAACCACCGGGGAGCTGTTTTTT. This codes for CSASRRTTGELFF.

This clonotype came up a few times. The chain is built from TRBV11-2 and TRBJ1-1, with a weak D call TRBD1 (5 bases). The length of the CDR3 is 15 residues. Germline CDR1 SGHAT, CDR2 FQNNGV. Trimming took 2 bases from V and 5 from J, leaving 15 bases between them. The CDR3 DNA reads as TGTGCCAGCAGCTTACGAAACCACAGGACAACTGAAGCTTTCTTT. Amino acid sequence: CASSLRNHRTTEAFF. The variable domain in full, completed from reference TRBV11-2 and TRBJ1-1, reads EAGVAQSPRYKIIEKRQSVAFWCNPISGHATLYWYQQILGQGPKLLIQFQNNGVVDDSQLPKDRFSAERLKGVDSTLKIQPAKLEDSAVYLCASSLRNHRTTEAFFGQGTRLTVV.

A few counts support this clonotype. V gene TRBV28 combines with J gene TRBJ2-2, with D maybe TRBD2 (6 bases). Deletions cut 3 bases from V and 4 bases from J, with 12 bases between. CDR1 and CDR2 (germline): MDHEN, SYDVKM. The CDR3 is 15 residues long. In DNA, the CDR3 is TGTGCCAGCAGTTTCGGGGGAGTTAGCACCGGGGAGCTGTTTTTT. Translation: CASSFGGVSTGELFF. Looking up the rest from reference TRBV28 and TRBJ2-2 gives the full variable domain: DVKVTQSSRYLVKRTGEKVFLECVQDMDHENMFWYRQDPGLGLRLIYFSYDVKMKEKGDIPEGYSVSREKKERFSLILESASTNQTSMYLCASSFGGVSTGELFFGEGSRLTVL.

The chain uses TRBV27 and TRBJ2-3; tentatively, D is TRBD1 or TRBD2 (5 bases each). Trimming removed 1 base at V and 2 bases at J, with 13 bases between. The CDR3 loop spans 16 amino acids. Looked up from germline, CDR1 is MNHEY and CDR2 is SMNVEV (reference sequence). CDR3 in amino acids: CASSLYGAGTTDTQYF. The CDR3 DNA is TGTGCCAGCAGTTTATACGGGGCAGGGACCACAGATACGCAGTATTTT.

The V call is TRBV5-1, the J call TRBJ2-7, with 11 nucleotides matching TRBD2. The CDR3 sequence is 15 residues long. Germline values: CDR1 SGHRS, CDR2 YFSETQ. The V segment lost 2 bases and the J segment 4 bases; nucleotides outside the gene matches: 5. The CDR3 DNA reads TGCGCCAGCAGCTTAACTAGCGGGAGTTGGTACGAGCAGTACTTC. Amino acids: CASSLTSGSWYEQYF.

This clonotype was detected only a few times. The gene calls are TRBV25-1 and TRBJ1-2; no reliable D call. Germline-derived CDR1 and CDR2 are MGHDK and SYGVNS. The CDR3 runs to 11 residues. V lost 2 bases and J lost 7, with 5 bases in between. The CDR3 reads CASSEGFGYTF. In nucleotides, the CDR3 is TGTGCCAGCAGTGAAGGGTTTGGCTACACCTTC.

The V and J genes are TRBV20-1 and TRBJ1-1, with D hard to call. From germline, CDR1 is DFQATT and CDR2 SNEGSKA (reference sequence). Deletions cut 0 bases from V and 12 bases from J, with 11 bases between. The CDR3 length is 11 residues. The CDR3 loop is CSARDPGYTFF. Here the CDR3 DNA reads TGCAGTGCTAGAGATCCCGGGTATACTTTCTTT.

This clonotype was recorded only once. The rearrangement links TRBV6-1 to TRBJ1-2; no definite D call. CDR1 and CDR2 from the germline V gene are MNHNS and SASEGT. The ends were cut back, 1 base at V and 1 base at J, with 7 bases in the middle. The CDR3 is 14 residues long. The CDR3 DNA sequence: TGTGCCAGCAGTGAAGTGTGGGGTAACTATGGCTACACCTTC. This gives the protein CASSEVWGNYGYTF.